This T cell receptor beta chain was sequenced during a study of shared clonotypes between healthy human individuals. Points from the study as a whole: Clonotype sharing across donors was expected to vary with sequencing depth.

There are 15 residues in the CDR3. CDR1 is SGHKS and CDR2 is YYEKEE in the germline V gene (reference sequence). V was clipped by 0 bases and J by 0 bases, with 10 bases between them. Generated by immunoSEQ multiplex PCR, the TCRdb table keeps only in-frame clones and is missing some. The sample lists about 480,000 clones; 79% were seen once. This clone was seen a handful of times. The antigen remains undetermined. Unsorted material relied on tens of millions of PBMCs as the source of genomic DNA. The specimen sequenced was PBMCs. The chain is built from TRBV5-5 and TRBJ2-7, with TRBD2 as a possible D gene (6 bases). The TCR originated in a woman in her forties in good health. Some clones in this sample may be carry-over from other donors' samples. CDR3 in amino acids: CASSLEGLSSYEQYF. The CDR3 coding sequence is TGTGCCAGCAGCTTGGAGGGACTGAGCTCCTACGAGCAGTACTTC.